This is a list of T cell receptor beta chains from one sample in a study of blood T cells in healthy people across ages. TCRdb redid the calling of the 5' RACE reads with MiXCR, one entry per CDR3 protein. The data show about 1.6 million distinct CDR3 sequences, approximately 32% seen once. The sequencing sample was made of blood. These receptors came from a woman under 40 in good health. The conserved cysteine and the conserved F or W are not part of the CDR3 here. D genes are given only for firm matches.

D gene	V gene	CDR3 length	J gene	CDR3 protein
.	TRBV6-1	8	.	ASDSYEQY
TRBD2	TRBV15	12	.	ATRGERGVFEQY
.	TRBV29-1	11	TRBJ1-1	SSSGGGNTEAF
TRBD2	TRBV20-1	14	TRBJ2-1	SAQRGRGVSGGALF
TRBD1	TRBV20-1	11	TRBJ2-7	SATGGVGYEQY
.	TRBV15	13	TRBJ1-2	ATTDKPWANYGYT
.	TRBV3-1	13	TRBJ2-7	ASSQTRPGSYEQY
TRBD2	TRBV20-1	12	TRBJ2-3	SARTSSHTDTQY
.	TRBV27	10	TRBJ1-4	ATKHPNEKLF
.	TRBV29-1	12	TRBJ1-1	SVDLQKFNTEAF
.	TRBV20-1	12	TRBJ2-3	SAARPASTDTQY
.	TRBV20-1	13	TRBJ2-7	SARAWEVISYEQY
.	TRBV4-1	16	TRBJ2-5	ASSQDLALPGRQETQY
.	TRBV12-3/TRBV12-4	12	TRBJ2-7	ASRPQGSLVEQY
TRBD1	TRBV7-2	13	TRBJ1-2	ASSTRTGDNYGYT
.	TRBV7-2	10	TRBJ2-5	ASGAAQETQY
TRBD1	TRBV13	14	TRBJ2-3	ASSSSDRAYTDTQY
.	TRBV7-2	11	TRBJ2-3	ASSLVRADTQY
TRBD2	TRBV4-2	15	TRBJ2-1	ASSQDLSSGTYNEQF
TRBD2	TRBV9	13	TRBJ2-5	ASSFSGDPPETQY
.	TRBV5-1	13	TRBJ2-1	ASSLMGAEYNEQF
.	TRBV6-1	10	TRBJ2-7	ASSEDHGEQY
TRBD1	TRBV6-6	14	TRBJ1-2	ASSWTGGGKDYGYT